These 16 T cell receptor beta chains came from one sample sequenced in a study. TCRdb ran MiXCR on the reads and lists one entry per CDR3 protein. In the table there are nearly 15,000 distinct CDR3 sequences, around 34% of which are singletons. Sequencing input: blood. The receptors were sampled from a human donor.

This clonotype showed up many times. The chain employs TRBV29-1 and TRBJ2-3; 7 nucleotides agree with TRBD2. CDR3 length: 14 residues. V shed 6 bases and J 0 bases; nucleotides not matched to a gene: 6. Germline V gene data show CDR1 as SQVTM and CDR2 as ANQGSEA. Here the CDR3 DNA reads TGCAGCGTAGACCTAGCGGCTAGCACAGATACGCAGTATTTT. This translates into CSVDLAASTDTQYF.

This clonotype is medium-sized (0.01 to 0.1%) by share. This chain joins TRBV29-1 and TRBJ1-5; the D gene is possibly TRBD1 (5 bases). V lost 2 bases and J 9 bases, leaving 11 bases between the germline ends. The CDR3 sequence is 12 residues long. Germline lookup yields CDR1 SQVTM and CDR2 ANQGSEA. The CDR3 DNA reads as TGCAGCGTTGAAAGGGCCGGGGGGCCCCAGCATTTT. The encoded protein is CSVERAGGPQHF.

The V call is TRBV6-2 or TRBV6-3, the J call TRBJ2-5; D call uncertain. The J call is uncertain, as TRBJ2-1 better fits the DNA end. Per germline, CDR1 MNHEY and CDR2 SVGEGT. This CDR3 spans 12 amino acids. CDR3 loop: CASSLTYNEQFF. As DNA, the CDR3 is TGTGCCAGCAGTCTTACGTACAATGAGCAGTTCTTC.

The CDR3 sequence: CASSQDPGTGTSTDTQYF. CDR3 nucleotide sequence: TGCGCCAGCAGCCAAGACCCCGGGACGGGGACTAGCACAGATACGCAGTATTTT. The chain couples TRBV4-3 to TRBJ2-3, with a tentative D call TRBD2 (6 bases). Deletions cut 0 bases from V and 0 bases from J, with 16 bases between. CDR3 length: 18 residues. Germline assignment: CDR1 LGHNA and CDR2 YSLEER.

This clonotype has ten or more counts. This chain connects TRBV29-1 to TRBJ2-3; D remains unclear. V lost 7 bases and J lost 9, with 14 bases in between. Germline CDR1 and CDR2: SQVTM and ANQGSEA. This CDR3 is built from 11 residues. This CDR3 is CSAQPHTTQYF. CDR3 DNA sequence: TGCAGCGCCCAACCCCACACAACGCAGTATTTT.

Relative to its sample, this clonotype is medium-sized. This rearrangement joins TRBV29-1 to TRBJ1-2; 8 bases agree with TRBD1. The CDR3 is made up of 14 amino acids. Unmatched junction bases numbered 11, after V lost 3 bases and J lost 8 bases. CDR1 is SQVTM, CDR2 ANQGSEA, per germline. The CDR3 reads CSVDLSQGAFGYTF. The DNA of the CDR3 is TGCAGCGTTGATCTGAGTCAGGGGGCATTCGGCTACACCTTC.

In its sample, this clonotype ranks as medium-sized. The chain is built from TRBV4-2 and TRBJ1-1; perhaps TRBD1 as D (5 bases). V was cut by 5 bases and J by 3 bases, with 13 bases left in between. Looked up from germline, CDR1 is LGHNA and CDR2 is YNFKEQ. The CDR3 runs 14 residues. In nucleotides, the CDR3 is TGTGCCAGCAGCAGGGACCTCCGACACACTGAAGCTTTCTTT. This encodes CASSRDLRHTEAFF.

This clonotype qualifies as medium-sized (0.01 to 0.1%). The rearrangement joins TRBV29-1 to TRBJ2-3; D gene unclear. V lost 4 bases and J 6 bases, leaving 14 bases between the germline ends. This CDR3 has 13 amino acids. Germline loops: CDR1 SQVTM, CDR2 ANQGSEA. CDR3 DNA sequence: TGCAGCGTTGTTGAACATGAGAGGGATACGCAGTATTTT. The encoded protein is CSVVEHERDTQYF.

In this sample, this clonotype turned up many times. J is TRBJ1-3 and V is TRBV18, with D perhaps matching TRBD1 (5 bases). The germline CDR1 and CDR2 sequences are KGHSH and LQKENI. With 3 bases removed from V and 3 bases from J, the gap between germline ends came to 12 bases. This CDR3 has 15 amino acids. CDR3 coding DNA: TGTGCCAGCTCACCGACCGGGGCCAATGGAAACACCATATATTTT. It specifies CASSPTGANGNTIYF.

A note on this clonotype: This could be a read error, since a much larger clone is one nucleotide away. CDR3 residues: CASSSPVAGGLNTGELFF. The CDR3 DNA is TGTGCCAGCTCATCACCAGTAGCGGGAGGACTAAACACCGGGGAGCTGTTTTTT. The chain employs TRBV18 and TRBJ2-2; 10 bases fit TRBD2. The germline V gene encodes CDR1 KGHSH and CDR2 LQKENI. There are 18 residues in the CDR3.

V gene TRBV4-2 combines with J gene TRBJ2-7; perhaps TRBD1 as D (5 bases). The CDR3 contains 15 residues. Germline assignment: CDR1 LGHNA and CDR2 YNFKEQ. Trimming shortened V by 3 bases and J by 2 bases, and 14 bases separated the two germline ends. CDR3 residues: CASSQAGSRTYEQYF. The CDR3 bases are TGTGCCAGCAGCCAGGCAGGGTCGCGCACCTACGAGCAGTACTTC.

A note on this clonotype: A much larger clone is a single base away; this may be a read error. The chain has TRBV4-3 and TRBJ2-4; 10 bases agree with TRBD2. Trimming at V came to 0 bases and at J to 13 bases, leaving 12 bases not matched to a gene. The CDR3 sequence is 16 residues long. Germline loops: CDR1 LGHNA, CDR2 YSLEER. CDR3 protein: CASSQETSGTINEQYF. In DNA form, the CDR3 reads TGCGCCAGCAGCCAAGAAACTAGCGGGACTATCAATGAGCAGTACTTC.

This clonotype appeared a single time. V is TRBV4-2 and J is TRBJ1-1; D remains ambiguous. CDR1 and CDR2 (germline): LGHNA, YNFKEQ. Trimming left V 6 bases short and J 6 bases short, with 14 bases between. The CDR3 is 13 residues long. For the CDR3, the DNA is TGTGCCAGCAGTCTGGGCGGGAGGCCTGAAGCTTTCTTT. Its protein product is CASSLGGRPEAFF.

The chain is built from TRBV4-3 and TRBJ2-3; TRBD2 agrees at 14 bases. CDR3 length equals 19 residues. V was clipped by 1 base and J by 1 base; unmatched bases: 7. From germline, CDR1 is LGHNA and CDR2 YSLEER. The CDR3 DNA is TGCGCCAGCAGCCAAGGTCGACTAGCGGGAGGGCGGGGCACAGATACGCAGTATTTT. The encoded protein is CASSQGRLAGGRGTDTQYF.

This clonotype occurred many times. V gene TRBV29-1 combines with J gene TRBJ2-7, with 7 bases identical to TRBD1. CDR3 length: 13 amino acids. V was pared by 1 base and J by 3 bases, with 3 bases of the junction left unmatched. CDR1 is SQVTM, CDR2 ANQGSEA, per germline. The CDR3 coding sequence is TGCAGCGTTGAAGCTTCAGGGGGCTACGAGCAGTACTTC. Residues: CSVEASGGYEQYF.

This clonotype was recorded many times. Relative to the germline gene, one junction end is altered; a read error may explain this. J is TRBJ2-1 and V is TRBV14; D may be TRBD2 (5 bases). The CDR3 has 13 amino acids. Germline loops: CDR1 SGHDN, CDR2 FVKESK. CDR3 bases: TGTGCCAGCAGCCAAGAGAGTTCTAGCACGGGGATCTTC. It encodes CASSQESSSTGIF.